Shown below are 10 T cell receptor beta chains from a single sample sequenced in a study of graft-versus-host responses after intestinal transplantation. For these TCRs, the target antigens are not known. Data came from immunoSEQ multiplex PCR; TCRdb stores just in-frame clones and leaves some out. The sample has roughly 100,000 clones, about 88% seen once. The sample consisted of unstimulated CD4+ T cells sorted from spleen or lymph node cells, taken before intestinal transplant. These receptor sequences come from a human donor who received an intestinal transplant.

This clone has a handful of counts. The CDR3 loop is CASSEMGSTDTQYF. The DNA for the CDR3 is TGTGCCAGCAGTGAAATGGGGTCCACAGATACGCAGTATTTT. The chain links TRBV2 to TRBJ2-3; D remains ambiguous. Germline-derived CDR1 and CDR2 are SNHLY and FYNNEI. Trimming stripped 2 bases from V and 2 bases from J, with 8 bases between. The CDR3 is 14 residues long.

The V call is TRBV16, the J call TRBJ1-1; D not certain. The germline V gene encodes CDR1 KGHSY and CDR2 FQNENV. This CDR3 region has 15 residues. The germline V and J ends were trimmed by 0 bases and 4 bases, with 12 bases remaining between them. The DNA for the CDR3 is TGTGCCAGCAGCCAATCGTCTCAGGTTGGCACTGAAGCTTTCTTT. Translating gives CASSQSSQVGTEAFF.

The V gene is TRBV27, the J gene TRBJ1-6, with TRBD1 as a possible D gene (6 bases). Trimming took 0 bases from V and 5 from J, leaving 14 bases between them. The germline CDR1 and CDR2 sequences are MNHEY and SMNVEV (reference sequence). The length of the CDR3 is 17 residues. The DNA of the CDR3 is TGTGCCAGCAGTTTATCGTTGGGGGGCCTAGATAATTCACCCCTCCACTTT. Translating it yields CASSLSLGGLDNSPLHF.

The chain links TRBV5-1 to TRBJ1-2; 9 bases are shared with TRBD1. The junction had 4 bases not matched to a gene; V was cut back by 4 bases and J by 0 bases. The CDR3 loop spans 15 amino acids. Germline values: CDR1 SGHRS, CDR2 YFSETQ. The CDR3: CASSPTGGTNYGYTF. DNA for the CDR3: TGCGCCAGCAGCCCGACAGGGGGAACTAACTATGGCTACACCTTC.

This clone came up once. The V gene is TRBV19, the J gene TRBJ1-5; D unclear. The germline CDR1 and CDR2 sequences are LNHDA and SQIVND (reference sequence). The CDR3 covers 12 residues. V was trimmed by 3 bases and J by 7 bases, leaving 7 bases between them. The CDR3 DNA sequence: TGTGCCAGTAGTATCCCAGACCAGCCCCAGCATTTT. Translated: CASSIPDQPQHF.

The CDR3 nucleotides read TGTGCCAGCTCACCACCAGGGCGGGGGAGCTCCTACAATGAGCAGTTCTTC. It is translated as CASSPPGRGSSYNEQFF. The V call is TRBV18, the J call TRBJ2-1; 7 bases agree with TRBD2. The CDR3 length is 17 residues. Germline values: CDR1 KGHSH, CDR2 LQKENI. V lost 0 bases, J lost 0 bases, and 5 bases stayed unmatched.

The chain is built from TRBV19 and TRBJ1-2; D remains ambiguous. Trimming removed 4 bases at V and 3 bases at J, with 15 bases between. Germline lookup yields CDR1 LNHDA and CDR2 SQIVND (reference sequence). The CDR3 totals 15 residues. CDR3 loop: CASSRGPVYDYGYTF. CDR3 sequence (DNA): TGTGCCAGTAGTAGAGGACCCGTTTACGACTATGGCTACACCTTC.

The chain couples TRBV5-1 to TRBJ2-3; D call uncertain. The CDR3 spans 13 residues. V was cut by 4 bases and J by 4 bases, with 10 bases left in between. The germline V gene has CDR1 SGHRS and CDR2 YFSETQ. CDR3 sequence: CASSLGISDTQYF. CDR3 bases: TGCGCCAGCAGCCTGGGGATTTCAGATACGCAGTATTTT.

The V call is TRBV5-1, the J call TRBJ2-3; 8 bases map to TRBD2. Germline V gene sequence: CDR1 SGHRS, CDR2 YFSETQ. CDR3 size: 17 residues. Unmatched junction bases numbered 13, after V lost 4 bases and J lost 3 bases. CDR3 nucleotides: TGCGCCAGCAGCATTGGTGCTGCGGGGGGAAGGACAGATACGCAGTATTTT. Its protein is CASSIGAAGGRTDTQYF.

The V gene is TRBV11-2, the J gene TRBJ2-7; possibly TRBD2 for D (6 bases). This CDR3 has 15 residues. CDR1 is SGHAT and CDR2 is FQNNGV in the germline V gene. Deletions cut 4 bases from V and 2 bases from J, with 15 bases between. CDR3 protein: CASSSIRDLTYEQYF. CDR3 coding DNA: TGTGCCAGCAGCTCGATCAGGGACTTGACCTACGAGCAGTACTTC. Full variable domain (remainder filled in from reference TRBV11-2 and TRBJ2-7): EAGVAQSPRYKIIEKRQSVAFWCNPISGHATLYWYQQILGQGPKLLIQFQNNGVVDDSQLPKDRFSAERLKGVDSTLKIQPAKLEDSAVYLCASSSIRDLTYEQYFGPGTRLTVT.